What follows are 30 T cell receptor beta chains derived from one specimen sequenced in a study of control samples from healthy donors and cancer patients. Assay used: immunoSEQ multiplex PCR; TCRdb lists only in-frame clones, some missing. The sample contains about 80,000 clones, around 92% of which appear only once. Sequencing was done on a sample of blood. These receptors were taken from a man aged 50 to 59 in good health.

This clone was observed a single time. This chain joins TRBV18 and TRBJ2-7; D might be TRBD1 (6 bases). V dropped 4 bases and J dropped 7 bases, with 17 bases sitting between them. The CDR3 covers 14 residues. CDR1 and CDR2 (germline): KGHSH, LQKENI. The CDR3, as DNA: TGTGCCAGCTCACTCGGAACAGGGTTGATAGAGCAGTACTTC. Translating gives CASSLGTGLIEQYF.

This chain links TRBV9 with TRBJ1-1; D is unclear. Germline V gene sequence: CDR1 SGDLS, CDR2 YYNGEE. The CDR3 spans 15 residues. The ends were cut back, 3 bases at V and 0 bases at J, with 12 bases in the middle. CDR3 nucleotides: TGTGCCAGCAGCGCCCAACAGCTTTTGAACACTGAAGCTTTCTTT. This codes for CASSAQQLLNTEAFF.

The CDR3 here is CASRAGQTARDYGYTF. In DNA, the CDR3 is TGTGCCAGCAGGGCGGGACAGACCGCTAGGGACTATGGCTACACCTTC. The chain couples TRBV25-1 to TRBJ1-2, with TRBD1 matching over 7 bases. Germline assignment: CDR1 MGHDK and CDR2 SYGVNS. Losses at the gene ends were 6 bases for V and 3 bases for J; bases not matched to a gene: 13. CDR3 length equals 16 residues.

The genes are TRBV6-1 and TRBJ1-3, with a tentative D call TRBD1 (6 bases). Trimming took off 0 bases at V and 4 bases at J, with 13 bases between the two ends. Per the germline V gene, CDR1 is MNHNS and CDR2 is SASEGT. This CDR3 is 16 amino acids long. This chain's CDR3 is CASSEAGGTEGNTIYF. Here the CDR3 DNA reads TGTGCCAGCAGTGAAGCAGGGGGAACGGAGGGAAACACCATATATTTT.

This chain links TRBV6-1 with TRBJ1-2; 7 bases line up with TRBD1. Germline-derived CDR1 and CDR2 are MNHNS and SASEGT. V was clipped by 4 bases and J by 1 base; unmatched bases: 9. The CDR3 loop spans 16 amino acids. As DNA, the CDR3 is TGTGCCAGCAGTGGGGGCCCCGGGACAGATAACTATGGCTACACCTTC. This encodes CASSGGPGTDNYGYTF.

This chain joins TRBV18 and TRBJ1-3, with a possible D match to TRBD1 (6 bases). V lost 5 bases and J lost 0, with 11 bases in between. Per the germline V gene, CDR1 is KGHSH and CDR2 is LQKENI. CDR3 size: 15 residues. The CDR3 DNA is TGTGCCAGCTCAAACAGGGAGGCCTCTGGAAACACCATATATTTT. The encoded protein is CASSNREASGNTIYF.

This clone was observed once. Compared with germline, one end of the junction differs, possibly owing to a read error. The gene calls are TRBV7-7 and TRBJ2-1; 11 bases line up with TRBD1. Germline CDR1 SSHAT, CDR2 FNYEAQ (reference sequence). This CDR3 has 14 amino acids. In DNA form, the CDR3 reads TGTGCTAGCAGCGTGGGACAGGGGGTGGATGAGCAGTTCTTC. Translating gives CASSVGQGVDEQFF.

The rearrangement joins TRBV28 to TRBJ2-2, with TRBD2 matching 11 bases. V was clipped by 6 bases and J by 7 bases; unmatched bases: 10. CDR3 length: 16 amino acids. Germline V gene sequence: CDR1 MDHEN, CDR2 SYDVKM. Here the CDR3 reads CASRTSGALYGGELFF. CDR3 DNA: TGTGCCAGCAGGACTAGCGGGGCTCTATATGGCGGGGAGCTGTTTTTT.

This sequence joins TRBV27 and TRBJ2-3; the D gene is possibly TRBD1 (5 bases). CDR1 and CDR2 (germline): MNHEY, SMNVEV (reference sequence). The CDR3 runs 12 residues. Trimming shortened V by 9 bases and J by 0 bases, and 7 bases separated the two germline ends. The CDR3 DNA reads as TGTGCCAGGGGGCCAAGCACAGATACGCAGTATTTT. Encoded protein: CARGPSTDTQYF.

V usage is TRBV7-9 and J usage is TRBJ1-5; D is undetermined. The V end was cut by 3 bases, the J end by 0 bases, with 6 bases between. Germline values: CDR1 SEHNR, CDR2 FQNEAQ (reference sequence). The CDR3 is 14 amino acids. CDR3 region: CASSLDGSNQPQHF. CDR3 in DNA: TGTGCCAGCAGCTTGGACGGTAGCAATCAGCCCCAGCATTTT.

This chain joins TRBV5-1 and TRBJ2-3, with D unresolved. V gave up 1 base and J gave up 5 bases, with 14 bases separating them. The CDR3 covers 15 residues. The germline V gene has CDR1 SGHRS and CDR2 YFSETQ. The CDR3 coding sequence is TGCGCCAGCAGCTTGAGGAAAGGGATAATAGATACGCAGTATTTT. It specifies CASSLRKGIIDTQYF. The whole variable domain, remainder taken from reference TRBV5-1 and TRBJ2-3, is KAGVTQTPRYLIKTRGQQVTLSCSPISGHRSVSWYQQTPGQGLQFLFEYFSETQRNKGNFPGRFSGRQFSNSRSEMNVSTLELGDSALYLCASSLRKGIIDTQYFGPGTRLTVL.

This rearrangement joins TRBV2 to TRBJ1-5; TRBD1 agrees at 10 bases. CDR3 size: 15 residues. Unmatched junction bases numbered 4, after V lost 7 bases and J lost 1 base. From germline, CDR1 is SNHLY and CDR2 FYNNEI. The CDR3 DNA follows: TGTGCCAGCACTAGGACAGGGGGAAGCAATCAGCCCCAGCATTTT. Translation: CASTRTGGSNQPQHF.

This chain links TRBV4-2 with TRBJ2-7; no definite D call. Deletions cut 1 base from V and 2 bases from J, with 9 bases between. This CDR3 spans 14 amino acids. Germline-derived CDR1 and CDR2 are LGHNA and YNFKEQ. CDR3 residues: CASSQVGSTYEQYF. The CDR3 bases are TGTGCCAGCAGCCAAGTAGGCTCAACCTACGAGCAGTACTTC.

This rearrangement joins TRBV6-1 to TRBJ1-5; possible D gene TRBD1, 6 bases. Looked up from germline, CDR1 is MNHNS and CDR2 is SASEGT. The germline V and J ends were trimmed by 4 bases and 2 bases, with 15 bases remaining between them. The CDR3 contains 16 residues. The CDR3 bases are TGTGCCAGCAGTGCGATAAGGACAGCGGGCAATCAGCCCCAGCATTTT. Residues: CASSAIRTAGNQPQHF.

The chain combines TRBV4-1 with TRBJ2-7; no definite D call. Looked up from germline, CDR1 is MGHRA and CDR2 is YSYEKL. V was clipped by 1 base and J by 1 base, with 8 bases between them. The CDR3 runs 14 residues. CDR3 sequence: CASSQGALSYEQYF. CDR3 nucleotides: TGCGCCAGCAGCCAAGGTGCTCTTTCCTACGAGCAGTACTTC.

This chain joins TRBV11-2 and TRBJ1-1; maybe TRBD1 (6 bases). V was shortened by 5 bases and J by 2 bases, with 15 bases between the two germline ends. Germline CDR1 and CDR2: SGHAT and FQNNGV. The CDR3 length is 15 residues. In DNA form, the CDR3 reads TGTGCCAGCAGCACAGGGACGGTGAGCAACACTGAAGCTTTCTTT. Its protein is CASSTGTVSNTEAFF.

This clone was counted only a few times. The rearrangement uses TRBV27 and TRBJ2-7, with D unresolved. This CDR3 spans 14 amino acids. The V gene lost 3 bases and the J gene lost 2 bases, with 11 bases spanning the gap. Per the germline V gene, CDR1 is MNHEY and CDR2 is SMNVEV (reference sequence). The CDR3 here is CASSLRGDPYEQYF. CDR3 in DNA: TGTGCCAGCAGTTTGAGAGGCGACCCCTACGAGCAGTACTTC.

V and J are TRBV7-9 and TRBJ1-5; D is unresolved. The CDR3 totals 17 residues. Germline V gene sequence: CDR1 SEHNR, CDR2 FQNEAQ (reference sequence). Trimming took 1 base from V and 1 from J, leaving 14 bases between them. This CDR3 reads CASSLGVGEGSNQPQHF. In DNA, the CDR3 is TGTGCCAGCAGCTTAGGAGTGGGTGAAGGGAGCAATCAGCCCCAGCATTTT.

The chain is built from TRBV4-1 and TRBJ2-5; the D gene could be TRBD1 or TRBD2 (6 bases each). This CDR3 has 15 amino acids. The ends were cut back, 3 bases at V and 4 bases at J, with 15 bases in the middle. Per the germline V gene, CDR1 is MGHRA and CDR2 is YSYEKL. CDR3 coding DNA: TGCGCCAGCAGCCACGTAGACGGGGGCAGAGAGACCCAGTACTTC. This sequence encodes CASSHVDGGRETQYF.

This chain joins TRBV6-5 and TRBJ1-1, with 9 bases identical to TRBD1. Unmatched junction bases numbered 4, after V lost 4 bases and J lost 4 bases. This CDR3 comprises 14 residues. The germline V gene has CDR1 MNHEY and CDR2 SVGAGI. The CDR3 nucleotides are TGTGCCAGCAGTTCGGACAGGGGAAGCACTGAAGCTTTCTTT. Translating gives CASSSDRGSTEAFF.

CDR3 residues: CASSASQGANYGYTF. The CDR3 DNA is TGCGCCAGCAGCGCCAGTCAGGGGGCGAACTATGGCTACACCTTC. The chain links TRBV5-1 to TRBJ1-2; 8 bases map to TRBD1. The CDR3 covers 15 residues. J lost 2 bases, V lost 4 bases, and 7 bases had no gene match. Germline lookup yields CDR1 SGHRS and CDR2 YFSETQ.

The CDR3 region has the DNA TGTGCCAGCAGCTTATCTGGGACGGGGGAGCAGTACTTC. As protein: CASSLSGTGEQYF. V gene TRBV7-8 combines with J gene TRBJ2-7; D assignment may be TRBD1 or TRBD2 (5 bases each). CDR3 length equals 13 residues. From germline, CDR1 is SGHVS and CDR2 FQNEAQ. V was pared by 2 bases and J by 7 bases, with 12 bases between.

The chain uses TRBV6-5 and TRBJ1-6; tentatively, D is TRBD1 (5 bases). This CDR3 comprises 14 residues. The ends were cut back, 5 bases at V and 7 bases at J, with 12 bases in the middle. Germline V gene sequence: CDR1 MNHEY, CDR2 SVGAGI. The CDR3, as DNA: TGTGCCAGCAGTACGGGACGGCGAAATTCACCCCTCCACTTT. It translates to CASSTGRRNSPLHF.

The rearrangement joins TRBV2 to TRBJ2-1; possible D gene TRBD1, 5 bases. CDR3 length: 14 residues. Germline V gene sequence: CDR1 SNHLY, CDR2 FYNNEI. With 8 bases removed from V and 0 bases from J, the gap between germline ends came to 11 bases. The CDR3 loop reads CASLRGNSYNEQFF. DNA for the CDR3: TGTGCCAGCTTAAGGGGAAACTCCTACAATGAGCAGTTCTTC.

The genes are TRBV24-1 and TRBJ1-4, with a tentative D call TRBD1 (5 bases). The V end lost 4 bases, the J end lost 4 bases, and 9 bases lay between the germline ends. Germline assignment: CDR1 KGHDR and CDR2 SFDVKD. The CDR3 contains 14 residues. The chain's CDR3 is CATSETANNEKLFF. CDR3 DNA sequence: TGTGCCACCAGTGAGACAGCGAATAATGAAAAACTGTTTTTT.

The chain employs TRBV5-6 and TRBJ2-7; D unresolved. CDR1 SGHDT and CDR2 YYEEEE come from the germline V gene. This CDR3 is 13 amino acids long. Between the trimmed V and J ends, which lost 0 bases and 4 bases, there was a span of 8 bases. The CDR3 DNA sequence: TGTGCCAGCAGCTTGGCGGGTTATTACGAGCAGTACTTC. Residues: CASSLAGYYEQYF.

V and J are TRBV7-9 and TRBJ1-2; D not resolved. Trimming pared 2 bases from V and 8 bases from J, leaving 12 bases between. The CDR3 length is 13 residues. Germline lookup yields CDR1 SEHNR and CDR2 FQNEAQ (reference sequence). The CDR3 region is CASSLLVGEGYTF. The DNA of the CDR3 is TGTGCCAGCAGCTTACTGGTGGGTGAAGGCTACACCTTC.

This clone has only a few counts. The chain employs TRBV30 and TRBJ2-2; D remains ambiguous. Germline V gene lookup returns CDR1 GTSNPN and CDR2 SVGIG (reference sequence). V lost 3 bases, J lost 3 bases, and 26 bases lay in between. CDR3 length: 19 amino acids. The CDR3 bases are TGTGCCTGGAGACCCCTTTGGTCGGAAGGGCGGTTAGACACCGGGGAGCTGTTTTTT. Translating gives CAWRPLWSEGRLDTGELFF. The variable domain in full, with the rest retrieved from reference TRBV30 and TRBJ2-2, is SQTIHQWPATLVQPVGSPLSLECTVEGTSNPNLYWYRQAAGRGLQLLFYSVGIGQISSEVPQNLSASRPQDRQFILSSKKLLLSDSGFYLCAWRPLWSEGRLDTGELFFGEGSRLTVL.

This chain joins TRBV3-1 (or the pseudogene TRBV3-2) and TRBJ1-5; D is perhaps TRBD1 (6 bases). The CDR3 contains 13 residues. Trimming left V 4 bases short and J 7 bases short, with 11 bases between. Germline values: CDR1 LGHDT, CDR2 YNNKEL (reference sequence). The CDR3 loop is CASSPSGVQPQHF. In DNA, the CDR3 is TGTGCCAGCAGCCCATCAGGGGTGCAGCCCCAGCATTTT.

Comment on this clone: One end of the junction is discordant with germline, which a read error may explain. This chain uses TRBV14 with TRBJ2-7; no reliable D call. The CDR3 is made up of 13 amino acids. The V gene's germline CDR1 is SGHDN and CDR2 FVKESK. CDR3 bases: TGTGCCAGCAGCCTCCCTAGTGGAGCAATCCTGAACTTC. It yields the protein CASSLPSGAILNF.